This is a list of T cell receptor beta chains from one sample in a study of blood T cell repertoires in COVID-19. TCRdb's copy holds only in-frame clones and misses some; the assay was immunoSEQ multiplex PCR. The sample shows around 400,000 clones, 88% of them seen only once. The sequencing input was PBMCs or T cells enriched from blood (not recorded which). The source of these receptors is a woman aged 18 to 35 who had been exposed to COVID-19. Each CDR3 is given with its conserved first and last residue. A D gene is named only where the DNA matches it firmly. The listing skips clone size in some rows; elsewhere it reads once, few, many or a size class.

J | V | D | size | CDR3 | DNA
TRBJ2-7 | TRBV7-2 | TRBD2 | NA | CASSRPSGSPYEQYF | TGTGCCAGCAGCCGCCCCAGCGGGAGTCCCTACGAGCAGTACTTC
TRBJ2-3 | TRBV19 | NA | NA | CASKQVTTDTQYF | TGTGCCAGTAAACAGGTTACCACAGATACGCAGTATTTT
TRBJ2-7 | TRBV5-8 | NA | NA | CASSLVPGVSEQYF | TGTGCCAGCAGCTTGGTTCCAGGGGTCTCCGAGCAGTACTTC
TRBJ2-1 | TRBV6-4 | TRBD2 | NA | CASSASGREQFF | TGTGCCAGCAGTGCTAGCGGGAGGGAGCAGTTCTTC
TRBJ2-2 | TRBV10-2 | NA | NA | CASIYSVTNTGELFF | TGCGCCAGCATATATAGTGTGACGAACACCGGGGAGCTGTTTTTT
TRBJ2-7 | TRBV29-1 | TRBD1 | NA | CSAGTGGADEQYF | TGCAGCGCCGGGACAGGGGGCGCGGACGAGCAGTACTTC
TRBJ2-7 | TRBV7-9 | NA | few | CASSWGPDEQYF | TGTGCCAGCAGCTGGGGCCCAGACGAGCAGTACTTC
TRBJ2-2 | TRBV4-2 | TRBD2 | NA | CASSQATGLAGVTIGELFF | TGTGCCAGCAGCCAAGCCACGGGACTAGCGGGAGTAACGATCGGGGAGCTGTTTTTT
TRBJ1-5 | TRBV2 | NA | NA | CASSPTGYGNQPQHF | TGTGCCAGCAGTCCGACAGGTTATGGCAATCAGCCCCAGCATTTT
TRBJ1-2 | TRBV5-6 | NA | once | CASSLALHGDGYTF | TGTGCCAGCAGCTTGGCCCTTCATGGAGATGGCTACACCTTC
TRBJ1-6 | TRBV28 | TRBD1 | NA | CASRRQGGYNSPLHF | TGTGCCAGCAGGAGACAGGGAGGCTATAATTCACCCCTCCACTTT
TRBJ1-2 | TRBV27 | TRBD1 | NA | CASSLSAAGTVKNYGYTF | TGTGCCAGCAGTTTATCGGCAGCCGGGACAGTCAAGAACTATGGCTACACCTTC
TRBJ2-3 | TRBV29-1 | TRBD2 | once | CSVAGLAGTSTDTQYF | TGCAGCGTGGCAGGACTAGCGGGGACCAGCACAGATACGCAGTATTTT
TRBJ1-1 | TRBV25-1 | NA | NA | CASSEAGLMNTEAFF | TGTGCCAGCAGTGAAGCGGGCCTAATGAACACTGAAGCTTTCTTT
TRBJ2-5 | TRBV5-1 | NA | once | CASSFGQVEETQYF | TGCGCCAGCAGCTTTGGTCAGGTCGAAGAGACCCAGTACTTC
TRBJ1-6 | TRBV20-1 | NA | NA | CSALENSPLHF | TGCAGTGCCCTTGAGAATTCACCCCTCCACTTT
TRBJ1-1 | TRBV28 | NA | NA | CASSFEVDTEAFF | TGTGCCAGCAGTTTTGAGGTTGACACTGAAGCTTTCTTT
TRBJ1-2 | TRBV10-1 | NA | NA | CASSGSGTPKGYTF | TGCGCCAGCAGTGGCTCCGGGACACCAAAGGGCTACACCTTC
TRBJ2-1 | TRBV5-1 | TRBD2 | NA | CASSLALAAYNEQFF | TGCGCCAGCAGCTTGGCACTAGCGGCATACAATGAGCAGTTCTTC
TRBJ2-3 | TRBV28 | TRBD1 | NA | CASSSGQEVPDTQYF | TGTGCCAGCAGTTCCGGACAGGAGGTACCAGATACGCAGTATTTT
TRBJ2-1 | TRBV6-4 | NA | NA | CASSEVGREHEQFF | TGTGCCAGCAGTGAGGTGGGCAGGGAACATGAGCAGTTCTTC
TRBJ1-5 | TRBV19 | TRBD1 | NA | CASSTDRVQPQHF | TGTGCCAGTAGTACCGACAGGGTTCAGCCCCAGCATTTT
TRBJ1-4 | TRBV5-1 | TRBD1 | NA | CASSYGQVRPDEKLFF | TGCGCCAGCAGCTACGGACAGGTTAGACCAGATGAAAAACTGTTTTTT
TRBJ2-7 | TRBV28 | NA | once | CASRGQFYEQYF | TGTGCCAGCAGAGGACAGTTCTACGAGCAGTACTTC
TRBJ1-1 | TRBV7-2 | TRBD1 | NA | CASSYRDRATEAFF | TGTGCCAGCAGCTACCGGGACAGGGCCACTGAAGCTTTCTTT
TRBJ2-1 | TRBV11-3 | TRBD1 | NA | CASRAGTGGSDEQFF | TGTGCCAGCAGGGCCGGGACAGGGGGGAGCGATGAGCAGTTCTTC
TRBJ2-7 | TRBV28 | NA | NA | CASSFPDSPLYEQYF | TGTGCCAGCAGTTTTCCCGACAGTCCCCTCTACGAGCAGTACTTC
TRBJ1-5 | TRBV5-4 | TRBD1 | once | CASSLGGDRKNQPQHF | TGTGCCAGCAGCTTGGGAGGGGACAGGAAAAATCAGCCCCAGCATTTT
TRBJ2-7 | TRBV18 | TRBD2 | once | CASSPRPGAGGIYEQYF | TGTGCCAGCTCACCCCGCCCCGGAGCGGGGGGGATCTACGAGCAGTACTTC
TRBJ1-3 | TRBV4-1 | TRBD1 | NA | CASSQNRWDRVSGNTIYF | TGCGCCAGCAGCCAGAATCGATGGGACAGGGTATCTGGAAACACCATATATTTT
TRBJ2-1 | TRBV7-9 | TRBD2 | NA | CASSLETPGGPVWYNEQFF | TGTGCCAGCAGCTTGGAAACTCCGGGAGGGCCTGTTTGGTACAATGAGCAGTTCTTC
TRBJ2-3 | TRBV11-3 | TRBD2 | NA | CASSSYRDSLTSGTKDTQYF | TGTGCCAGCAGCTCCTACCGGGACAGCTTGACTAGCGGGACAAAGGATACGCAGTATTTT
TRBJ2-2 | TRBV19 | NA | once | CASSIELTTSNTGELFF | TGTGCCAGTAGTATAGAATTGACTACCTCGAACACCGGGGAGCTGTTTTTT
TRBJ2-3 | TRBV3-1/TRBV3-2 | TRBD2 | NA | CASSPLAGGSTDTQYF | TGTGCCAGCAGCCCCCTAGCGGGGGGGAGCACAGATACGCAGTATTTT
TRBJ2-3 | TRBV28 | NA | NA | CASSRGLPTDTQYF | TGTGCCAGCAGTAGGGGGTTACCCACAGATACGCAGTATTTT
TRBJ2-2 | TRBV5-4 | NA | NA | CASSLLANTGELFF | TGTGCCAGCAGCTTACTAGCAAACACCGGGGAGCTGTTTTTT
TRBJ2-5 | TRBV19 | TRBD1 | once | CASSRGQGSEETQYF | TGTGCCAGTAGTAGGGGACAGGGGTCTGAGGAGACCCAGTACTTC
TRBJ2-7 | TRBV7-7 | NA | once | CASSPGGGLGIYEQYF | TGTGCCAGCAGCCCAGGGGGGGGACTAGGAATCTACGAGCAGTACTTC
TRBJ1-2 | TRBV11-2 | TRBD1 | once | CASSLDPDRGEGYTF | TGTGCCAGCAGCTTAGATCCCGACAGGGGAGAAGGCTACACCTTC
TRBJ2-3 | TRBV3-1/TRBV3-2 | TRBD2 | NA | CASSQDLAGRGTDTQYF | TGTGCCAGCAGCCAAGATCTAGCGGGGCGGGGAACAGATACGCAGTATTTT
TRBJ1-4 | TRBV7-9 | NA | NA | CASSLGRGPATNEKLFF | TGTGCCAGCAGCTTAGGGCGGGGGCCCGCAACTAATGAAAAACTGTTTTTT
TRBJ1-1 | TRBV6-5 | TRBD1 | NA | CASSRTGLRTEAFF | TGTGCCAGCAGTAGGACAGGGCTACGGACTGAAGCTTTCTTT
TRBJ2-7 | TRBV9 | NA | NA | CASSVSGVDEQYF | TGTGCCAGCAGCGTCTCAGGGGTCGACGAGCAGTACTTC
TRBJ2-1 | TRBV19 | NA | NA | CASSPGDGSYNEQFF | TGTGCCAGTAGTCCAGGGGACGGATCCTACAATGAGCAGTTCTTC
TRBJ2-7 | TRBV28 | TRBD1 | NA | CASSTDRGPEQYF | TGTGCCAGCAGCACGGACAGGGGGCCCGAGCAGTACTTC
TRBJ2-6 | TRBV9 | NA | NA | CASSVVPRANVLTF | TGTGCCAGCAGCGTAGTACCTAGAGCCAACGTCCTGACTTTC
TRBJ1-3 | TRBV5-8 | NA | NA | CASSLDFPAVGNTIYF | TGTGCCAGCAGCTTGGATTTTCCGGCGGTCGGAAACACCATATATTTT
TRBJ2-3 | TRBV29-1 | TRBD1 | NA | CSVEAWTGRTDTQYF | TGCAGCGTCGAGGCATGGACAGGACGCACAGATACGCAGTATTTT
TRBJ2-7 | TRBV28 | TRBD2 | NA | CASSLRREYREQYF | TGTGCCAGCAGCCTGAGGCGGGAGTACCGGGAGCAGTACTTC
TRBJ1-4 | TRBV5-1 | NA | once | CASSLGQVATNEKLFF | TGCGCCAGCAGCTTGGGACAGGTCGCAACTAATGAAAAACTGTTTTTT
TRBJ2-2 | TRBV3-1/TRBV3-2 | TRBD1 | NA | CASSPTGSPYNTGELFF | TGTGCCAGCAGCCCGACAGGGTCCCCGTATAACACCGGGGAGCTGTTTTTT
TRBJ2-4 | TRBV4-3 | NA | NA | CASSPHSDMAKNIQYF | TGCGCCAGCAGCCCCCACAGTGATATGGCCAAAAACATTCAGTACTTC
TRBJ2-3 | TRBV2 | NA | NA | CASSDEGGADTQYF | TGTGCCAGCAGTGATGAGGGAGGAGCAGATACGCAGTATTTT
TRBJ2-7 | TRBV4-2 | NA | NA | CASSQERDNLYEQYF | TGTGCCAGCAGCCAAGAGAGAGACAACCTCTACGAGCAGTACTTC